These 5 T cell receptor beta chains were sequenced from one sample in a study of identical twins. One entry per CDR3 protein, called by TCRdb with MiXCR from the 5' RACE reads. The table lists 240,000 or so distinct CDR3 sequences, approximately 12% of them singletons. This sample was also put to use in a study of yellow fever vaccine responses in identical twins.

Sequencing input: memory (CD45RO+) T cells sorted from blood. The receptors shown here come from a woman aged 18-30 years in good health.

The chain carries TRBV5-1 and TRBJ2-1; 7 nucleotides line up with TRBD2. Per the germline V gene, CDR1 is SGHRS and CDR2 is YFSETQ. J lost 7 bases, V lost 2 bases, and 6 bases had no gene match. The CDR3 extends over 14 amino acids. DNA of the CDR3: TGCGCCAGCAGCTTAGGACCGGGACTAAATGAGCAGTTCTTC. Encoded protein: CASSLGPGLNEQFF.

This clonotype was counted at least ten times. J is TRBJ2-3 and V is TRBV12-3 or TRBV12-4; TRBD1 matches at 9 bases. V lost 5 bases and J lost 1; bases outside the gene matches: 4. The CDR3 sequence is 15 residues long. The CDR3 protein is CASSPRDRGTDTQYF. The DNA of the CDR3 is TGTGCCAGCAGTCCCCGGGACAGGGGCACAGATACGCAGTATTTT.

This clonotype was detected many times. The rearrangement links TRBV6-2 or TRBV6-3 to TRBJ2-7; 8 bases map to TRBD2. Trimming cost V 4 bases and J 3 bases; bases outside gene matches: 17. Germline CDR1 and CDR2: MNHEY and SVGEGT. This CDR3 contains 18 residues. The CDR3 region is CASSFEGWAGGNFYEQYF. The CDR3 DNA follows: TGTGCCAGCAGTTTCGAGGGCTGGGCGGGAGGAAACTTCTACGAGCAGTACTTC.

This clonotype was detected only a few times. This rearrangement joins TRBV2 to TRBJ1-1; D is possibly TRBD1 (5 bases). Germline lookup yields CDR1 SNHLY and CDR2 FYNNEI. This CDR3 contains 15 residues. V was clipped by 8 bases and J by 0 bases, with 16 bases between them. CDR3 bases: TGTGCCAGCGGGGGTGGACGGGGGATGAACACTGAAGCTTTCTTT. The encoded protein is CASGGGRGMNTEAFF. Variable domain in full (rest from reference TRBV2 and TRBJ1-1): EPEVTQTPSHQVTQMGQEVILRCVPISNHLYFYWYRQILGQKVEFLVSFYNNEISEKSEIFDDQFSVERPDGSNFTLKIRSTKLEDSAMYFCASGGGRGMNTEAFFGQGTRLTVV.

The gene calls are TRBV30 and TRBJ1-5, with 9 bases fitting TRBD1. V shed 5 bases and J 6 bases; nucleotides not matched to a gene: 5. Germline CDR1 is GTSNPN and CDR2 is SVGIG (reference sequence). The CDR3 contains 13 residues. The CDR3 protein is CAWGGQGAQPQHF. The CDR3 DNA sequence: TGTGCCTGGGGGGGACAGGGTGCTCAGCCCCAGCATTTT.